A single sample is the source of the 13 T cell receptor beta chains below, sequenced in a study of blood T cell repertoires in COVID-19. The assay was immunoSEQ multiplex PCR, and TCRdb's table has in-frame clones only and misses some. The data contain under 85,000 clones, roughly 90% of them singletons. The specimen was peripheral blood. The origin of the receptors is a man between 65 and 85 years old with acute or convalescent COVID-19.

The chain employs TRBV7-2 and TRBJ1-6, with D uncertain. V lost 6 bases, J lost 2 bases, and 11 bases lay in between. Germline V gene sequence: CDR1 SGHTA, CDR2 FQGNSA. This CDR3 comprises 15 residues. The CDR3 spells CASSKSETYNSPLHF. The CDR3 coding sequence is TGTGCCAGCAGTAAATCCGAGACCTATAATTCACCCCTCCACTTT.

The V call is TRBV18, the J call TRBJ1-6, with D unclear. Trimming removed 3 bases from V and 0 bases from J, with 6 bases in between. The CDR3 loop spans 15 amino acids. Germline V gives CDR1 KGHSH, CDR2 LQKENI. The CDR3 loop is CASSPSSSYNSPLHF. Written as DNA, the CDR3 is TGTGCCAGCTCACCTTCCAGCTCCTATAATTCACCCCTCCACTTT.

The chain uses TRBV5-6 and TRBJ1-5; possible D gene TRBD1, 5 bases. CDR3 size: 14 residues. The V gene's germline CDR1 is SGHDT and CDR2 YYEEEE. Trimming cost V 4 bases and J 1 base, with 9 bases left between them. For the CDR3, the DNA is TGTGCCAGCAGCGCGGGACCGAGCAATCAGCCCCAGCATTTT. Protein sequence: CASSAGPSNQPQHF.

CDR3 DNA: TGCGCCAGCAGCCAAGAATCGCGGATCACCGGGGAGCTGTTTTTT. Protein product: CASSQESRITGELFF. The chain uses TRBV4-3 and TRBJ2-2; D is undetermined. Germline V gene data show CDR1 as LGHNA and CDR2 as YSLEER. The germline V and J ends were trimmed by 0 bases and 4 bases, with 9 bases remaining between them. The CDR3 is made up of 15 amino acids.

The CDR3, as DNA: TGTGCCAGCAGTAACAGGGTCAACACTGAAGCTTTCTTT. It codes for CASSNRVNTEAFF. The V call is TRBV12-3 or TRBV12-4, the J call TRBJ1-1, with a tentative D call TRBD1 (6 bases). The V gene lost 5 bases and the J gene lost 2 bases, with 9 bases spanning the gap. This CDR3 has 13 amino acids.

The V call is TRBV18, the J call TRBJ1-5; a weak D match, TRBD1 (5 bases). CDR3 size: 15 residues. Looked up from germline, CDR1 is KGHSH and CDR2 is LQKENI. Trimming removed 3 bases from V and 3 bases from J, with 12 bases in between. The CDR3 region is CASSPVRGNNQPQHF. The CDR3, as DNA: TGTGCCAGCTCACCGGTGCGGGGGAACAATCAGCCCCAGCATTTT.

CDR3 in DNA: TGTGCCAGCAGTTTGGGGACTACAAACTACAATGAGCAGTTCTTC. Amino acid sequence: CASSLGTTNYNEQFF. J is TRBJ2-1 and V is TRBV6-5; 7 bases fit TRBD2. Looked up from germline, CDR1 is MNHEY and CDR2 is SVGAGI. The V and J ends lost 4 bases and 3 bases, in that order; junction bases with no gene match: 6. CDR3 length: 15 residues.

The chain carries TRBV28 and TRBJ1-5; D not certain. CDR3 length: 14 residues. V lost 9 bases, J lost 1 base, and 13 bases lay in between. Germline CDR1 and CDR2: MDHEN and SYDVKM. This chain's CDR3 is CASTRWHSNQPQHF. CDR3 nucleotide sequence: TGTGCCAGTACCAGGTGGCACAGCAATCAGCCCCAGCATTTT. Using reference TRBV28 and TRBJ1-5 for the parts outside the CDR3, the full variable domain is DVKVTQSSRYLVKRTGEKVFLECVQDMDHENMFWYRQDPGLGLRLIYFSYDVKMKEKGDIPEGYSVSREKKERFSLILESASTNQTSMYLCASTRWHSNQPQHFGDGTRLSIL.

The CDR3 protein is CASSQDLTAGQSHEQFF. The CDR3 DNA follows: TGCGCCAGCAGCCAAGATTTAACCGCGGGACAGTCCCATGAGCAGTTCTTC. The chain combines TRBV4-3 with TRBJ2-1; D possibly corresponds to TRBD1 (7 bases). The germline V and J ends were trimmed by 0 bases and 8 bases, with 20 bases remaining between them. From germline, CDR1 is LGHNA and CDR2 YSLEER. There are 17 residues in the CDR3.

J is TRBJ2-1 and V is TRBV19, with 8 bases matching TRBD2. Germline CDR1 is LNHDA and CDR2 is SQIVND (reference sequence). The CDR3 covers 15 residues. Trimming removed 1 base from V and 10 bases from J; junction bases left unmatched: 9. The CDR3 bases are TGTGCCAGTAGTATAGGGACTAGCATCGTGAAGGAGCAGTTCTTC. Its translation is CASSIGTSIVKEQFF. Combining the CDR3 with reference TRBV19 and TRBJ2-1 gives the whole variable domain DGGITQSPKYLFRKEGQNVTLSCEQNLNHDAMYWYRQDPGQGLRLIYYSQIVNDFQKGDIAEGYSVSREKKESFPLTVTSAQKNPTAFYLCASSIGTSIVKEQFFGPGTRLTVL.

The J gene is TRBJ1-2, the V gene TRBV29-1; D ambiguous. The germline V gene encodes CDR1 SQVTM and CDR2 ANQGSEA. V shed 3 bases and J shed 6 bases, with 5 bases lying between them. The CDR3 totals 10 residues. CDR3 loop: CSVDIDGYTF. The CDR3, as DNA: TGCAGCGTTGACATAGATGGCTACACCTTC. The full variable domain, its missing parts supplied by reference TRBV29-1 and TRBJ1-2, is SAVISQKPSRDICQRGTSLTIQCQVDSQVTMMFWYRQQPGQSLTLIATANQGSEATYESGFVIDKFPISRPNLTFSTLTVSNMSPEDSSIYLCSVDIDGYTFGSGTRLTVV.

V usage is TRBV29-1 and J usage is TRBJ2-3, with 10 nucleotides matching TRBD2. The length of the CDR3 is 14 residues. Germline CDR1 and CDR2: SQVTM and ANQGSEA. The V and J ends lost 3 bases and 6 bases, in that order; junction bases with no gene match: 6. As DNA, the CDR3 is TGCAGCGTTGACAGCGGGGGGGCCCCGGATACGCAGTATTTT. This encodes CSVDSGGAPDTQYF.

The chain joins TRBV5-6 to TRBJ2-7; D call uncertain. Looked up from germline, CDR1 is SGHDT and CDR2 is YYEEEE. V lost 0 bases and J lost 4, with 20 bases in between. The CDR3 is 17 amino acids. In DNA, the CDR3 is TGTGCCAGCAGCTTGGGAACCGCTATTACCCTGTCTTACGAGCAGTACTTC. It translates to CASSLGTAITLSYEQYF. The whole variable domain, filled in from reference TRBV5-6 and TRBJ2-7, reads DAGVTQSPTHLIKTRGQQVTLRCSPKSGHDTVSWYQQALGQGPQFIFQYYEEEERQRGNFPDRFSGHQFPNYSSELNVNALLLGDSALYLCASSLGTAITLSYEQYFGPGTRLTVT.